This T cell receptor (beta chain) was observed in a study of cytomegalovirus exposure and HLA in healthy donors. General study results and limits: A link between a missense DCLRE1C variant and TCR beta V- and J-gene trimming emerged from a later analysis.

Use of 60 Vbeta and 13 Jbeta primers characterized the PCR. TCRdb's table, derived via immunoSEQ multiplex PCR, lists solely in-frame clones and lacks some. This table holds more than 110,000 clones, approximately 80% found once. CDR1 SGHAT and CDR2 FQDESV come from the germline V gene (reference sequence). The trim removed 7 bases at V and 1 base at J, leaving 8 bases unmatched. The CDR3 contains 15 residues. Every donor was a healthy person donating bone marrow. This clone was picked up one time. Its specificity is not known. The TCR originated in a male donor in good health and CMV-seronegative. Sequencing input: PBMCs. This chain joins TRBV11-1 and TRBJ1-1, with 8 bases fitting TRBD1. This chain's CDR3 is CASMAGTGWNTEAFF. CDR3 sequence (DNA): TGTGCCAGCATGGCCGGGACAGGTTGGAACACTGAAGCTTTCTTT.